The T cell receptor (beta chain) under discussion was sequenced for a study of CD8 T cells in Susac syndrome. The RNA input was roughly 0.45 to 1 ug, and it was reverse transcribed with random hexamers. Amplification of the TCR beta CDR3 was carried out by immunoSEQ multiplex PCR, which spanned a total of 54 Vbeta and 13 Jbeta segments. From the immunoSEQ multiplex PCR reads, TCRdb called clonotypes with MiXCR, one entry per CDR3 protein. The sample contains tens of thousands of distinct CDR3 sequences, approximately 96% of which appear only once. FACS was used to enrich TEMRA cells, whereas the CD8+ and CD4+ T cells were obtained by negative isolation. The germline V and J ends were trimmed by 3 bases and 8 bases, with 11 bases remaining between them. Germline V gene lookup returns CDR1 SGDLS and CDR2 YYNGEE. The CDR3 runs 12 residues.

The sequence came from a human donor with Susac syndrome. The material sequenced was CD8+ T cells from PBMCs. The chain has TRBV9 and TRBJ1-2, with a possible D match to TRBD1 (5 bases). The CDR3 DNA reads TGTGCCAGCAGCGGAAGGGGAGAGGGCTACACCTTC. Amino acids: CASSGRGEGYTF.